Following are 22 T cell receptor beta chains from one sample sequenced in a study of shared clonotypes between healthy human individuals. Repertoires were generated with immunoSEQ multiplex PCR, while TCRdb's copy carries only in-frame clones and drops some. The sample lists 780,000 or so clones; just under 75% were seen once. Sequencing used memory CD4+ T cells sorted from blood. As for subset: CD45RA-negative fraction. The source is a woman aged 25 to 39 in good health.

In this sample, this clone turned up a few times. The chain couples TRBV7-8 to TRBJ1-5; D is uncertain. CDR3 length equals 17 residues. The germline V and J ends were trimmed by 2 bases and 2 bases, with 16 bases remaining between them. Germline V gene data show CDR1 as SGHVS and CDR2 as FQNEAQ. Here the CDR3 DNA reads TGTGCCAGCAGCTTAATCTCCGTAGGAGTGGGCAATCAGCCCCAGCATTTT. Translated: CASSLISVGVGNQPQHF.

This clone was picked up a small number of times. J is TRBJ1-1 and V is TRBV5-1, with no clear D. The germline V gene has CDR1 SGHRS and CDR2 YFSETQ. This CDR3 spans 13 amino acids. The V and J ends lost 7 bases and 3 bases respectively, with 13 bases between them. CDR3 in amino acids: CASRWTSDTEAFF. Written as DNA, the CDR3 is TGCGCCAGCCGATGGACCTCGGACACTGAAGCTTTCTTT.

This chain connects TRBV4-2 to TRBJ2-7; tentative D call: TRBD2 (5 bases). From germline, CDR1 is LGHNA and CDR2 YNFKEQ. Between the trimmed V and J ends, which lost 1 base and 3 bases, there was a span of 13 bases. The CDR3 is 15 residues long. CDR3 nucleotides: TGTGCCAGCAGCCAAGGGGCGGAAGCGGTCTACGAGCAGTACTTC. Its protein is CASSQGAEAVYEQYF.

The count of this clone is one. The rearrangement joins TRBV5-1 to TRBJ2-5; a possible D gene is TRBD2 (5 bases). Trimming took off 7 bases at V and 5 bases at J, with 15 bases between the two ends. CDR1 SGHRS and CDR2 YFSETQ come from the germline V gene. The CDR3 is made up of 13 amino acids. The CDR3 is CASVLGDGETQYF. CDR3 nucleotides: TGCGCCAGCGTACTCGGGGATGGGGAGACCCAGTACTTC.

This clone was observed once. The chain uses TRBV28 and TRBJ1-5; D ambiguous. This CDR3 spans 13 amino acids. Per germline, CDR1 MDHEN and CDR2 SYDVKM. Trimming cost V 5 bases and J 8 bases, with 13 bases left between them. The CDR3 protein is CASSQEGVKPQHF. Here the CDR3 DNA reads TGTGCCAGCAGTCAGGAGGGCGTCAAGCCCCAGCATTTT.

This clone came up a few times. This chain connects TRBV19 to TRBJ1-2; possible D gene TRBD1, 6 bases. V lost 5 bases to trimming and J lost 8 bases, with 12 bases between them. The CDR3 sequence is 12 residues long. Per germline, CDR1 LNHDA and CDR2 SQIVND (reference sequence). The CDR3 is CASSLRDTGYTF. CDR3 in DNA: TGTGCCAGTAGTCTCCGGGACACAGGCTACACCTTC.

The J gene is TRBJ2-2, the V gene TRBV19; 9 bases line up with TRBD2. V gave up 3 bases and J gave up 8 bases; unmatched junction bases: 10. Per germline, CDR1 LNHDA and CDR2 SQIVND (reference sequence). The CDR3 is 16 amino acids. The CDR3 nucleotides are TGTGCCAGTAGTATGGTGTCTAGCGGGATCGGAGGGGAGCTGTTTTTT. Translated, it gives CASSMVSSGIGGELFF.

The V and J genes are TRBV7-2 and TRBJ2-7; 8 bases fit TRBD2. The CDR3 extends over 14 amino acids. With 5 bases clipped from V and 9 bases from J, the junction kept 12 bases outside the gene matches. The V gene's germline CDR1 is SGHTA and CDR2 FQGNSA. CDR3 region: CASSPTSAAIPQYF. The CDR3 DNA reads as TGTGCCAGCAGCCCGACTAGCGCGGCTATACCGCAGTACTTC.

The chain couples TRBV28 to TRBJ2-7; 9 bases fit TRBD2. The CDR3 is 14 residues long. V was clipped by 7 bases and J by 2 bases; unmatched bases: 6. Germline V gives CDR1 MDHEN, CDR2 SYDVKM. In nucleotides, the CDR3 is TGTGCCAGCACCCCCCTAGCGGGAACCTACGAGCAGTACTTC. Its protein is CASTPLAGTYEQYF.

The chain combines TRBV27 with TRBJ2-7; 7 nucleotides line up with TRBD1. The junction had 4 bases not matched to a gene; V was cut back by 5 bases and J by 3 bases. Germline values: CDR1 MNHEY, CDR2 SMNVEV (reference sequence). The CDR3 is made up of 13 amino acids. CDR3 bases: TGTGCCAGCAGTCCAAGGACAGGCTACGAGCAGTACTTC. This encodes CASSPRTGYEQYF.

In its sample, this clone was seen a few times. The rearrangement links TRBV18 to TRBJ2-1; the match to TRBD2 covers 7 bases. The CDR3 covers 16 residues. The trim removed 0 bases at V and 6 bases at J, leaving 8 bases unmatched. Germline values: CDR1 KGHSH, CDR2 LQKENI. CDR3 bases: TGTGCCAGCTCACCACCGGCTAGCGGTTGGGGCAATGAGCAGTTCTTC. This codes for CASSPPASGWGNEQFF.

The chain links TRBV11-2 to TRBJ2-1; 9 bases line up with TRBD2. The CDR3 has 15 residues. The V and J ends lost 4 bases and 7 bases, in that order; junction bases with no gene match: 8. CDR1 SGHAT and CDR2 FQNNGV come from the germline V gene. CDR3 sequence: CASSSTSGARNEQFF. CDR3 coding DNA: TGTGCCAGCAGCTCGACTAGCGGAGCTAGAAATGAGCAGTTCTTC.

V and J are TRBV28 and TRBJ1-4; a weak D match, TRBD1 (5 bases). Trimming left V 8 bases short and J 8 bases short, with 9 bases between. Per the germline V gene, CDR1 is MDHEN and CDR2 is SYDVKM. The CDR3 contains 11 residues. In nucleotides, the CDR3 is TGTGCCAGCGGGGGAATGGAAAAACTGTTTTTT. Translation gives CASGGMEKLFF. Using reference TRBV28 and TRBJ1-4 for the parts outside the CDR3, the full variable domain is DVKVTQSSRYLVKRTGEKVFLECVQDMDHENMFWYRQDPGLGLRLIYFSYDVKMKEKGDIPEGYSVSREKKERFSLILESASTNQTSMYLCASGGMEKLFFGSGTQLSVL.

The CDR3 nucleotides read TGCGCCAGCAGCTTGGTCGGCGGGATGGGAGATACGCAGTATTTT. The encoded protein is CASSLVGGMGDTQYF. The V call is TRBV5-1, the J call TRBJ2-3; maybe TRBD2 (6 bases). The CDR3 runs 15 residues. Germline lookup yields CDR1 SGHRS and CDR2 YFSETQ. Trimming took 0 bases from V and 5 from J, leaving 13 bases between them.

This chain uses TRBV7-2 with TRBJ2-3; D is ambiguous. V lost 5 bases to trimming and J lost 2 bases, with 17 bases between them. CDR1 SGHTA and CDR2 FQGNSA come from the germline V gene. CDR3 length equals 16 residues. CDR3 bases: TGTGCCAGCAGCCCCCAGTACACCGGGTCCACAGATACGCAGTATTTT. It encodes CASSPQYTGSTDTQYF. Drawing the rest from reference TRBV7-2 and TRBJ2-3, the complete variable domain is GAGVSQSPSNKVTEKGKDVELRCDPISGHTALYWYRQSLGQGLEFLIYFQGNSAPDKSGLPSDRFSAERTGGSVSTLTIQRTQQEDSAVYLCASSPQYTGSTDTQYFGPGTRLTVL.

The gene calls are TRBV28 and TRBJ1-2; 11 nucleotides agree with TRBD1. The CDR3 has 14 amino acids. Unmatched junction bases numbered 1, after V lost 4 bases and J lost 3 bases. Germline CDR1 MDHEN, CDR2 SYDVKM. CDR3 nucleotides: TGTGCCAGCAGTTCGGGACAGGGGGACTATGGCTACACCTTC. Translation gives CASSSGQGDYGYTF.

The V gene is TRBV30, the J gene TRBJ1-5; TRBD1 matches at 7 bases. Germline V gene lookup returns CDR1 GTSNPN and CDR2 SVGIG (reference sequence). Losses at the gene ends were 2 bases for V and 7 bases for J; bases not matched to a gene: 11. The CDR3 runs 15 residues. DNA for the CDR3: TGTGCCTGGAGTTACGGCACAGGGGTGAAGCAGCCCCAGCATTTT. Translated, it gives CAWSYGTGVKQPQHF.

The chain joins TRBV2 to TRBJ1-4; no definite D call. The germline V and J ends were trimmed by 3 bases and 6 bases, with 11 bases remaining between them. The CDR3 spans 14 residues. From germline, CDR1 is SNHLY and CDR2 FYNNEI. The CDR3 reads CASSDLGVYEKLFF. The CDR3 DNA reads TGTGCCAGCAGTGATCTCGGCGTATATGAAAAACTGTTTTTT. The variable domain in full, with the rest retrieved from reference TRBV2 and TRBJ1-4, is EPEVTQTPSHQVTQMGQEVILRCVPISNHLYFYWYRQILGQKVEFLVSFYNNEISEKSEIFDDQFSVERPDGSNFTLKIRSTKLEDSAMYFCASSDLGVYEKLFFGSGTQLSVL.

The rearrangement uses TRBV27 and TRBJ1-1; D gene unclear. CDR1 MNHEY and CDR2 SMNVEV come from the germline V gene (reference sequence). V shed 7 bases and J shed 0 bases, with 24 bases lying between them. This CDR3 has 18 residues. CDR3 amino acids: CASNPDPGWLGVNTEAFF. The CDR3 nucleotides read TGTGCCAGCAATCCCGACCCCGGGTGGCTGGGAGTGAACACTGAAGCTTTCTTT.

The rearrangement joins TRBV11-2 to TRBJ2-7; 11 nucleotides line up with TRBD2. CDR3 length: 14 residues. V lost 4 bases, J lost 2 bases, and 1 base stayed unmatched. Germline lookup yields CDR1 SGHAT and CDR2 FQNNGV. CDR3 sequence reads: CASSSGLAAYEQYF. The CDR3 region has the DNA TGTGCCAGCAGCTCGGGACTAGCGGCCTACGAGCAGTACTTC.

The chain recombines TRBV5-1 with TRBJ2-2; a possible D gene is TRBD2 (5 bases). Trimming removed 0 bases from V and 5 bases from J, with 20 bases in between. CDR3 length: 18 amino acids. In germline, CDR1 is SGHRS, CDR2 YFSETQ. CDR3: CASSLGVLAALRTGELFF. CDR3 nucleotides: TGCGCCAGCAGCTTGGGGGTCCTAGCAGCGCTGCGGACCGGGGAGCTGTTTTTT.

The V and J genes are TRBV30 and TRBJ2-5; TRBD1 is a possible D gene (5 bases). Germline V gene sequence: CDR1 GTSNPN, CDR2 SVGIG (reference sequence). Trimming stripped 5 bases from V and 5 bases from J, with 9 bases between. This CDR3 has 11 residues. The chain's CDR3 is CAWGHLETQYF. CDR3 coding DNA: TGTGCCTGGGGACACTTGGAGACCCAGTACTTC.